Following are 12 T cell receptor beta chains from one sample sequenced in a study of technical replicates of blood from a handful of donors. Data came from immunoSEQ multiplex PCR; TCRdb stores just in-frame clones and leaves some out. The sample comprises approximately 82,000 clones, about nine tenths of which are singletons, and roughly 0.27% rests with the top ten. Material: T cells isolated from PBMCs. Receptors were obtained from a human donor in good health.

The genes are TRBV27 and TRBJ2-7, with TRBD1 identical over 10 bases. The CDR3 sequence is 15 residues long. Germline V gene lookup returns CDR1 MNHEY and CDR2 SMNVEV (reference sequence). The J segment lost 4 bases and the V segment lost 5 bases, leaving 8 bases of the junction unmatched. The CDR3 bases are TGTGCCAGCAGTCTGACAGGGGGCGCCGCTTACGAGCAGTACTTC. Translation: CASSLTGGAAYEQYF.

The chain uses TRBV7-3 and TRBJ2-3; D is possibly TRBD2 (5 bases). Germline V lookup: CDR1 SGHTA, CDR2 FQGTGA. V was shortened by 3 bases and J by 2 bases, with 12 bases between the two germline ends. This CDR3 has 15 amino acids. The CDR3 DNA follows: TGTGCCAGCAGCTTTGGCGGGCTATTCACAGATACGCAGTATTTT. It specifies CASSFGGLFTDTQYF.

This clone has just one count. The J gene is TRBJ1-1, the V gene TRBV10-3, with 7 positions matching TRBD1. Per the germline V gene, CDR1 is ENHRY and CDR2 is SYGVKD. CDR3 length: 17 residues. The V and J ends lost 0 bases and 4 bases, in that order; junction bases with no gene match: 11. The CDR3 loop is CAISESYLKQGTTEAFF. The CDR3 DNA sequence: TGTGCCATCAGTGAGTCATACCTCAAACAGGGGACCACTGAAGCTTTCTTT.

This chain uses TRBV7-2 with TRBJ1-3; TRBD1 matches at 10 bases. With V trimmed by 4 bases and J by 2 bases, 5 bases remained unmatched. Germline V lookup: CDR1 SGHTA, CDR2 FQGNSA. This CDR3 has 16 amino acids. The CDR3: CASSSGGTGAGNTIYF. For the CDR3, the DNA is TGTGCCAGCAGCTCAGGAGGGACAGGGGCTGGAAACACCATATATTTT. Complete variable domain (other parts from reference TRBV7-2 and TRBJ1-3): GAGVSQSPSNKVTEKGKDVELRCDPISGHTALYWYRQSLGQGLEFLIYFQGNSAPDKSGLPSDRFSAERTGGSVSTLTIQRTQQEDSAVYLCASSSGGTGAGNTIYFGEGSWLTVV.

CDR3 region: CASSQDHRPGTGFRSPLHF. CDR3 sequence (DNA): TGTGCCAGCAGCCAGGATCACCGCCCCGGGACAGGGTTCCGATCACCCCTCCACTTT. The chain links TRBV5-6 to TRBJ1-6; 9 bases are a match to TRBD1. There are 19 residues in the CDR3. After removal of 4 bases from V and 10 bases from J, the junction contained 21 bases not matched to a gene. CDR1 is SGHDT and CDR2 is YYEEEE in the germline V gene.

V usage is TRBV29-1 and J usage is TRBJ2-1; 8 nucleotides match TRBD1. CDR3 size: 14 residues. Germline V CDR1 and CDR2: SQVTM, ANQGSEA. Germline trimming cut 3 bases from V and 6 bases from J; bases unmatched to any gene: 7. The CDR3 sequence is CSVDGLDRANEQFF. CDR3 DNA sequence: TGCAGCGTTGACGGGTTGGACAGGGCCAATGAGCAGTTCTTC.

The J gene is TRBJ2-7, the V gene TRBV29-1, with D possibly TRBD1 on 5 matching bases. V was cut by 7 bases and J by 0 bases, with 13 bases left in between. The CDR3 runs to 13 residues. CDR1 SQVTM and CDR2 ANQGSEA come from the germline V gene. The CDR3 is CSALMTASYEQYF. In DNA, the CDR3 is TGCAGCGCCCTTATGACAGCCTCCTACGAGCAGTACTTC.

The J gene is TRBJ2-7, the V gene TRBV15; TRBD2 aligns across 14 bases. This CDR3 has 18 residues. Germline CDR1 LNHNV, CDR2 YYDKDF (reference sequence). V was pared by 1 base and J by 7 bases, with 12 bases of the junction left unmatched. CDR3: CATSRARIGTSGGGEQYF. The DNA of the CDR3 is TGTGCCACCAGCAGAGCCCGGATAGGGACTAGCGGGGGTGGTGAGCAGTACTTC.

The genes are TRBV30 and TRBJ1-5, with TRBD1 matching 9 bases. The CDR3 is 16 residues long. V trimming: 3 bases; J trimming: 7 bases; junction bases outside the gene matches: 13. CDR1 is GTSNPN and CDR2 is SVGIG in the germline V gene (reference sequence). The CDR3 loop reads CAWRDPGTGSVQPQHF. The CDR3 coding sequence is TGTGCCTGGAGAGATCCCGGGACAGGGTCAGTGCAGCCCCAGCATTTT. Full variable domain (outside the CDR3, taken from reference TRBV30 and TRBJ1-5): SQTIHQWPATLVQPVGSPLSLECTVEGTSNPNLYWYRQAAGRGLQLLFYSVGIGQISSEVPQNLSASRPQDRQFILSSKKLLLSDSGFYLCAWRDPGTGSVQPQHFGDGTRLSIL.

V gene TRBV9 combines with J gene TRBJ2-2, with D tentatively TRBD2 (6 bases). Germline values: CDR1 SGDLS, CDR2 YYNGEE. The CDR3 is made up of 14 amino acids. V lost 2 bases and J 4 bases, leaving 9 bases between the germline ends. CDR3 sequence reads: CASSVQRVTGELFF. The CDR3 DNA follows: TGTGCCAGCAGCGTCCAGCGGGTCACCGGGGAGCTGTTTTTT.

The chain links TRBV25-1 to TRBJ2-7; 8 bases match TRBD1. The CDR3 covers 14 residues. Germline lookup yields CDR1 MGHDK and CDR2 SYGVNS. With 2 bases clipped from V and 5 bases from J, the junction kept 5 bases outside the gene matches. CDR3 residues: CASSEQGASNEQYF. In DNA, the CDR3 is TGTGCCAGCAGTGAACAGGGGGCGAGCAACGAGCAGTACTTC.

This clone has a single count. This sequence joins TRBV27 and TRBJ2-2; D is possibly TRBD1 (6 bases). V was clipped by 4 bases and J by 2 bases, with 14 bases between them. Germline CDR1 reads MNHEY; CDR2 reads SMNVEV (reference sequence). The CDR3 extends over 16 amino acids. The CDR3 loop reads CASSYRRGFNTGELFF. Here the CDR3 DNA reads TGTGCCAGCAGTTACCGCAGGGGTTTCAACACCGGGGAGCTGTTTTTT.